This T cell receptor beta chain was captured in a study of regulatory T cells in long-lasting Graves disease. For TCR beta, libraries came from iRepertoire HTBI primers and Arm-PCR of CDR3 regions. TCRdb called the multiplex PCR reads again in MiXCR, with one record for every CDR3 protein. This table holds 400,000 to 500,000 distinct CDR3 sequences, 21% found once. This clonotype showed up just a few times. Time point meaning: persistent/refractory GD, antithyroid drugs over 5 years with positive TRAb. Extracted PBMC RNA gave rise to the TCR library. V was clipped by 2 bases and J by 6 bases, with 7 bases between them. The CDR3 covers 13 residues. Germline assignment: CDR1 LGHDT and CDR2 YNNKEL (reference sequence).

This receptor was identified in a female donor with Graves disease. The chain combines TRBV3-1 with TRBJ2-2; D may match TRBD1 or TRBD2 (5 bases each). The sequenced sample was peripheral blood mononuclear cells (PBMCs), obtained when the disease was refractory, from a patient treated with antithyroid drugs. CDR3 sequence reads: CASSQLGAGELFF. The CDR3 DNA follows: TGTGCCAGCAGCCAACTGGGGGCCGGGGAGCTGTTTTTT.